These 18 T cell receptor beta chains were all obtained from the same sample, sequenced in a study of blood T cell repertoires in COVID-19. Measured with immunoSEQ multiplex PCR; TCRdb has only the in-frame clones, and not every one. There are 400,000 to 450,000 clones in the sample; over 75% occur only once, and 0.95% to 1.2% lies in the top ten. The sample consisted of PBMCs or T cells enriched from blood (not recorded which). The receptor set was obtained from a young man who had recovered from COVID-19.

The chain couples TRBV2 to TRBJ1-2; D remains ambiguous. V lost 7 bases to trimming and J lost 3 bases, with 12 bases between them. Germline V gives CDR1 SNHLY, CDR2 FYNNEI. The CDR3 runs 13 residues. The CDR3 sequence is CASIPQTYYGYTF. CDR3 in DNA: TGTGCCAGCATCCCACAGACATACTATGGCTACACCTTC.

Only one count was recorded for this clone. This chain joins TRBV25-1 and TRBJ2-7; 14 nucleotides match TRBD2. The CDR3 covers 16 residues. CDR1 is MGHDK, CDR2 SYGVNS, per germline. J gave up 6 bases and V 3 bases, and 7 bases lay outside the gene matches. The CDR3 protein is CASSEQGLAGASEQYF. The DNA for the CDR3 is TGTGCCAGCAGTGAGCAGGGACTAGCGGGGGCCTCCGAGCAGTACTTC.

The chain has TRBV6-5 and TRBJ1-2; D perhaps matches TRBD1 (5 bases). Germline CDR1 and CDR2: MNHEY and SVGAGI. The CDR3 consists of 15 residues. Between the trimmed V and J ends, which lost 0 bases and 4 bases, there was a span of 12 bases. The CDR3 region is CASSYSTAQGYGYTF. DNA of the CDR3: TGTGCCAGCAGTTACTCGACGGCGCAGGGCTATGGCTACACCTTC.

The chain is built from TRBV27 and TRBJ2-7; the D is unclear. Per germline, CDR1 MNHEY and CDR2 SMNVEV (reference sequence). The CDR3 spans 13 residues. Trimming removed 3 bases from V and 3 bases from J, with 9 bases in between. Written as DNA, the CDR3 is TGTGCCAGCAGTTTTGGTCAGGACTACGAGCAGTACTTC. Protein sequence: CASSFGQDYEQYF.

The rearrangement uses TRBV6-1 and TRBJ1-5, with D possibly being TRBD1 (5 bases). This CDR3 comprises 15 residues. The germline CDR1 and CDR2 sequences are MNHNS and SASEGT. The germline V and J ends were trimmed by 2 bases and 3 bases, with 11 bases remaining between them. The CDR3 reads CASSERGVNNQPQHF. DNA for the CDR3: TGTGCCAGCAGTGAACGGGGGGTGAACAATCAGCCCCAGCATTTT.

The rearrangement links TRBV7-9 to TRBJ1-1, with TRBD1 as a possible D gene (6 bases). CDR1 and CDR2 from the germline V gene are SEHNR and FQNEAQ (reference sequence). The V end was cut by 1 base, the J end by 2 bases, with 11 bases between. The CDR3 totals 15 residues. The DNA of the CDR3 is TGTGCCAGCAGCTTAGGAGGACAGCCTAACACTGAAGCTTTCTTT. This codes for CASSLGGQPNTEAFF.

This chain uses TRBV11-2 with TRBJ1-2; perhaps TRBD1 as D (5 bases). V gave up 4 bases and J gave up 4 bases, with 13 bases separating them. CDR1 is SGHAT and CDR2 is FQNNGV in the germline V gene. This CDR3 comprises 14 residues. CDR3 nucleotides: TGTGCCAGCAGCTCGCCGGGGGAAGGCTATGGCTACACCTTC. It translates to CASSSPGEGYGYTF.

The chain carries TRBV19 and TRBJ2-7, with a tentative D call TRBD1 (6 bases). Germline CDR1 LNHDA, CDR2 SQIVND (reference sequence). The CDR3 is 15 residues long. V lost 3 bases and J 6 bases, leaving 18 bases between the germline ends. DNA of the CDR3: TGTGCCAGTAGTATCTCCTCAGGCAGGGGAACCGAGCAGTACTTC. The encoded protein is CASSISSGRGTEQYF. The complete variable domain, with remaining parts taken from reference TRBV19 and TRBJ2-7, reads DGGITQSPKYLFRKEGQNVTLSCEQNLNHDAMYWYRQDPGQGLRLIYYSQIVNDFQKGDIAEGYSVSREKKESFPLTVTSAQKNPTAFYLCASSISSGRGTEQYFGPGTRLTVT.

The V and J genes are TRBV7-2 and TRBJ2-7, with 9 bases lining up with TRBD1. J lost 3 bases, V lost 5 bases, and 8 bases had no gene match. Germline V gives CDR1 SGHTA, CDR2 FQGNSA. The CDR3 is made up of 15 amino acids. The CDR3 sequence is CASSPRTGVYYEQYF. The CDR3 DNA sequence: TGTGCCAGCAGCCCACGGACAGGGGTCTACTACGAGCAGTACTTC.

This chain joins TRBV6-4 and TRBJ2-1; the D gene is possibly TRBD2 (5 bases). Germline V gene sequence: CDR1 MRHNA, CDR2 SNTAGT. With 2 bases removed from V and 6 bases from J, the gap between germline ends came to 11 bases. The CDR3 is 14 amino acids. In DNA, the CDR3 is TGTGCCAGCAGTGACGGGCTAGCTGGCAATGAGCAGTTCTTC. Its translation is CASSDGLAGNEQFF.

The sample holds one count of this clone. The chain carries TRBV18 and TRBJ1-3; D gene ambiguous. CDR3 length: 16 residues. V was cut by 3 bases and J by 0 bases, with 12 bases left in between. Per germline, CDR1 KGHSH and CDR2 LQKENI. This CDR3 reads CASSPVVKSSGNTIYF. The CDR3 nucleotides are TGTGCCAGCTCACCGGTAGTGAAGAGCTCTGGAAACACCATATATTTT.

This clone was recorded once. The chain combines TRBV2 with TRBJ1-3; the D gene is possibly TRBD1 (6 bases). The CDR3 runs 15 residues. Per germline, CDR1 SNHLY and CDR2 FYNNEI. Trimming shortened V by 6 bases and J by 2 bases, and 14 bases separated the two germline ends. CDR3 sequence: CASSGLTGTGNTIYF. In nucleotides, the CDR3 is TGTGCCAGCAGCGGCCTAACAGGGACTGGAAACACCATATATTTT.

The chain has TRBV24-1 and TRBJ2-5; D perhaps matches TRBD1 (6 bases). This CDR3 has 14 residues. Germline V lookup: CDR1 KGHDR, CDR2 SFDVKD. V was clipped by 5 bases and J by 5 bases, with 14 bases between them. The CDR3 reads CATSGTATFETQYF. CDR3 nucleotides: TGTGCCACCAGTGGGACAGCAACATTTGAGACCCAGTACTTC.

V gene TRBV11-2 combines with J gene TRBJ2-3, with D maybe TRBD2 (5 bases). The V gene's germline CDR1 is SGHAT and CDR2 FQNNGV. V was pared by 0 bases and J by 11 bases, with 12 bases between. The CDR3 consists of 13 residues. CDR3 DNA sequence: TGTGCCAGCAGCTTAGACAATAGCGTCTTGCAGTATTTT. Translation gives CASSLDNSVLQYF.

This chain connects TRBV20-1 to TRBJ2-1; D uncertain. The CDR3 spans 11 residues. Germline V gives CDR1 DFQATT, CDR2 SNEGSKA (reference sequence). Trimming pared 4 bases from V and 4 bases from J, leaving 5 bases between. The CDR3 sequence: CSATIYNEQFF. The CDR3 coding sequence is TGCAGTGCTACTATTTACAATGAGCAGTTCTTC.

The J gene is TRBJ1-3, the V gene TRBV30; D remains ambiguous. Trimming shortened V by 2 bases and J by 2 bases, and 13 bases separated the two germline ends. Looked up from germline, CDR1 is GTSNPN and CDR2 is SVGIG (reference sequence). The CDR3 covers 15 residues. As DNA, the CDR3 is TGTGCCTGGAGTAGAGAGAGAATACCTGGAAACACCATATATTTT. This sequence encodes CAWSRERIPGNTIYF.

The rearrangement joins TRBV7-9 to TRBJ2-2; weak D call: TRBD2 (6 bases). The germline CDR1 and CDR2 sequences are SEHNR and FQNEAQ (reference sequence). The CDR3 is 15 amino acids. V was trimmed by 5 bases and J by 4 bases, leaving 14 bases between them. CDR3 in DNA: TGTGCCAGCAGCCGAGGGACTCCCGGCACCGGGGAGCTGTTTTTT. The encoded protein is CASSRGTPGTGELFF.

The chain has TRBV5-4 and TRBJ1-1; D call uncertain. Trimming stripped 2 bases from V and 6 bases from J, with 11 bases between. Germline V CDR1 and CDR2: SGHNT, YYREEE (reference sequence). The CDR3 contains 13 residues. The CDR3 coding sequence is TGTGCCAGCAGCTTCGACCGGGATTCTGAAGCTTTCTTT. It specifies CASSFDRDSEAFF.